Presented here are 8 T cell receptor beta chains from one specimen sequenced in a study of blood T cells in healthy people across ages. Combining a sample-barcoded 5' primer with a J-beta primer mix, a second PCR ran for roughly 7 to 12 cycles. TCRdb reanalysed the 5' RACE reads using MiXCR and keeps one entry per CDR3 protein. The data hold 850,000 to 950,000 distinct CDR3 sequences, with 25% to 35% observed a single time. Material: blood. The receptors were sampled from a woman of 80 years or more in good health.

The J gene is TRBJ2-3, the V gene TRBV6-6, with TRBD2 matching 15 bases. The V and J ends lost 4 bases and 6 bases, in that order; junction bases with no gene match: 5. The CDR3 is made up of 16 amino acids. The germline CDR1 and CDR2 sequences are MNHNY and SVGAGI (reference sequence). CDR3 sequence: CASSFRTSGGADTQYF. Written as DNA, the CDR3 is TGTGCCAGCAGTTTTCGGACTAGCGGGGGGGCGGATACGCAGTATTTT.

V gene TRBV7-2 combines with J gene TRBJ2-1; D not certain. The better agreement between TRBJ2-7 and the DNA end casts doubt on the J call. The CDR3 has 12 residues. CDR1 SGHTA and CDR2 FQGNSA come from the germline V gene. CDR3 nucleotide sequence: TGTGCCAGCAGCACCAGTTACAATGAGCAGTACTTC. Residues: CASSTSYNEQYF.

V is TRBV7-2 and J is TRBJ2-1, with a tentative D call TRBD1 (6 bases). This CDR3 comprises 11 residues. V was cut by 3 bases and J by 16 bases, with 13 bases left in between. Germline CDR1 is SGHTA and CDR2 is FQGNSA. The CDR3 protein is CASSLGQGDFF. The CDR3 nucleotides are TGTGCCAGCAGCTTGGGACAAGGAGACTTCTTC.

Only a few counts were recorded for this clonotype. CDR3 loop: CASSLRLNNEKLFF. CDR3 bases: TGTGCCAGCAGTTTACGCCTGAATAATGAAAAACTGTTTTTT. The V gene is TRBV12-3 or TRBV12-4, the J gene TRBJ1-4; D is unresolved. The CDR3 contains 14 residues. V was clipped by 2 bases and J by 4 bases, with 8 bases between them.

With regard to this clonotype: With a much larger clone just one base away, this may be a read error. This rearrangement joins TRBV7-2 to TRBJ1-2; unclear D gene. The CDR3 runs to 15 residues. From germline, CDR1 is SGHTA and CDR2 FQGNSA. Trimming shortened V by 1 base and J by 4 bases, and 13 bases separated the two germline ends. DNA for the CDR3: TGTGCCAGCAGCTTAGAGGTTGGGTTTTCCTATGGCTACACCTTC. Encoded protein: CASSLEVGFSYGYTF.

This clonotype was seen at least ten times. This chain links TRBV15 with TRBJ2-5; unclear D gene. CDR1 LNHNV and CDR2 YYDKDF come from the germline V gene (reference sequence). V dropped 5 bases and J dropped 5 bases, with 12 bases sitting between them. CDR3 length: 13 residues. CDR3 DNA sequence: TGTGCCACCAGCGGCGGTTTGGGGGAGACCCAGTACTTC. As protein: CATSGGLGETQYF.

This sequence joins TRBV18 and TRBJ1-1; D gene uncertain. The CDR3 runs 13 residues. V was cut by 7 bases and J by 0 bases, with 9 bases left in between. The V gene's germline CDR1 is KGHSH and CDR2 LQKENI. The CDR3 reads CASCKNMNTEAFF. The DNA of the CDR3 is TGTGCCAGCTGCAAAAACATGAACACTGAAGCTTTCTTT.

This sequence joins TRBV7-2 and TRBJ1-1; no reliable D call. Trimming removed 1 base at V and 7 bases at J, with 10 bases between. Germline loops: CDR1 SGHTA, CDR2 FQGNSA. CDR3 length: 13 residues. The CDR3 coding sequence is TGTGCCAGCAGCTTAGGCAGTTCAGGTGAAGCTTTCTTT. Its protein is CASSLGSSGEAFF.